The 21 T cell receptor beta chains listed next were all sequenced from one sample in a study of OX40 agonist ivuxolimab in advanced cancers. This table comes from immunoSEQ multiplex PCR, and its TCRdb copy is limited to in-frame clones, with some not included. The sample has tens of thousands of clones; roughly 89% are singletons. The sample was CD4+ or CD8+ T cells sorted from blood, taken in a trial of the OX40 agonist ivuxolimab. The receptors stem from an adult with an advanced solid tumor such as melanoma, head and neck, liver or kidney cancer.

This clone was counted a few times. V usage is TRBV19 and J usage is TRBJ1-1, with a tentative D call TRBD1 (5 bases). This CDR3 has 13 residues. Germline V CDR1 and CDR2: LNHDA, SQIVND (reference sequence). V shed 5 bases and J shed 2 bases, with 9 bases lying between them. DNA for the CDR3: TGTGCCAGTAGTGGTCAGGGAAACACTGAAGCTTTCTTT. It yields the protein CASSGQGNTEAFF.

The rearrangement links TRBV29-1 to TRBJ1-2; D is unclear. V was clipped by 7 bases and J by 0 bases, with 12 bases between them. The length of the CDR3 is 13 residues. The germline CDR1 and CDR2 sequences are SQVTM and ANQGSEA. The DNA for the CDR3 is TGCAGCGCCCCGGCCATCTCTAACTATGGCTACACCTTC. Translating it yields CSAPAISNYGYTF.

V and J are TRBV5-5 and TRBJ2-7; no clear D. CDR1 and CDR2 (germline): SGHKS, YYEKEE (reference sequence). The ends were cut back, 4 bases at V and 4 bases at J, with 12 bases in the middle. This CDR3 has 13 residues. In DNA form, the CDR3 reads TGTGCCAGCAGCCGTACGACGCTATACGAGCAGTACTTC. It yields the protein CASSRTTLYEQYF.

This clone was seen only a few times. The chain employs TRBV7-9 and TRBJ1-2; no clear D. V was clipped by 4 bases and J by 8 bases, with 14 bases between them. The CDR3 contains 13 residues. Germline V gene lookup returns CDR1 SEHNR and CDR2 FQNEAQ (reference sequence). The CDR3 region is CASSYASGEGYTF. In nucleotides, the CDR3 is TGTGCCAGCAGCTACGCCTCGGGCGAAGGCTACACCTTC. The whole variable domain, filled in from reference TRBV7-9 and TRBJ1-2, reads DTGVSQNPRHKITKRGQNVTFRCDPISEHNRLYWYRQTLGQGPEFLTYFQNEAQLEKSRLLSDRFSAERPKGSFSTLEIQRTEQGDSAMYLCASSYASGEGYTFGSGTRLTVV.

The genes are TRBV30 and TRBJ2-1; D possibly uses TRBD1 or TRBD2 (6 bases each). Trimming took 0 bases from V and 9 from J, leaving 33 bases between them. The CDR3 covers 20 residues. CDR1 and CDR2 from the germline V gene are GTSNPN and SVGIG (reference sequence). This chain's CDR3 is CAWSVPMLLGDSKGGREQFF. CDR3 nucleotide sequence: TGTGCCTGGAGTGTACCTATGCTACTGGGTGATAGTAAAGGGGGGCGTGAGCAGTTCTTC.

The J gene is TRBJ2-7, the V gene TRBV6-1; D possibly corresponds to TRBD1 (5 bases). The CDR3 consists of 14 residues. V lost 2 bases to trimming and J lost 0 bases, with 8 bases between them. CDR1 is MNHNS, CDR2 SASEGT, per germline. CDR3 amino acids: CASSEYRNSYEQYF. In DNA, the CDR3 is TGTGCCAGCAGTGAATACAGGAACTCCTACGAGCAGTACTTC.

The CDR3 coding sequence is TGTGCCAGCCGAGCCAGGGAAAGGGTTGAAGAAAAACTGTTTTTT. This gives the protein CASRARERVEEKLFF. The V and J genes are TRBV6-1 and TRBJ1-4, with a tentative D call TRBD1 (5 bases). Deletions cut 8 bases from V and 8 bases from J, with 21 bases between. This CDR3 comprises 15 residues. Germline assignment: CDR1 MNHNS and CDR2 SASEGT.

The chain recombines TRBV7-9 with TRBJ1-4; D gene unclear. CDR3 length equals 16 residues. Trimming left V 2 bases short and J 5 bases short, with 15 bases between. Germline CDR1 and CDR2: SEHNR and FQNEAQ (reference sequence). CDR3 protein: CASSLLSWARNEKLFF. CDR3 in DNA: TGTGCCAGCAGCTTACTGTCTTGGGCCAGAAATGAAAAACTGTTTTTT.

In DNA, the CDR3 is TGCGCCAGCAGCTTGACTAGCGGGAGAGGGGAGACCCAGTACTTC. Residues: CASSLTSGRGETQYF. This sequence joins TRBV5-1 and TRBJ2-5; 11 bases are a match to TRBD2. With 1 base clipped from V and 5 bases from J, the junction kept 4 bases outside the gene matches. CDR1 is SGHRS and CDR2 is YFSETQ in the germline V gene. This CDR3 contains 15 residues.

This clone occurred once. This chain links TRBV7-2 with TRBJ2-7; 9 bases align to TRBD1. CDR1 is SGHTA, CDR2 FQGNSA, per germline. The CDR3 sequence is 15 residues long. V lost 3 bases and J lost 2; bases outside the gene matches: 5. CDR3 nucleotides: TGTGCCAGCAGCTTTGTCCGGGACAGGGCCTACGAGCAGTACTTC. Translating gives CASSFVRDRAYEQYF.

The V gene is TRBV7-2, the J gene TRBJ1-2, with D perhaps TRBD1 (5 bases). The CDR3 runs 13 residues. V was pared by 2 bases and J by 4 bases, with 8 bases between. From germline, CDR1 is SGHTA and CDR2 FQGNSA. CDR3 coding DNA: TGTGCCAGCAGCTTACAGGGAATCTATGGCTACACCTTC. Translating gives CASSLQGIYGYTF.

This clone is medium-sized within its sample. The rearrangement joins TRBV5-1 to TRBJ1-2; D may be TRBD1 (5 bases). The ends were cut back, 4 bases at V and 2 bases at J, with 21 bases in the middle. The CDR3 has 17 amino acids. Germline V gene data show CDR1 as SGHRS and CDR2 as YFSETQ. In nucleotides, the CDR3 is TGCGCCAGCAGCCGGCCGAAAGGGGATTTGGGGAACTATGGCTACACCTTC. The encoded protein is CASSRPKGDLGNYGYTF.

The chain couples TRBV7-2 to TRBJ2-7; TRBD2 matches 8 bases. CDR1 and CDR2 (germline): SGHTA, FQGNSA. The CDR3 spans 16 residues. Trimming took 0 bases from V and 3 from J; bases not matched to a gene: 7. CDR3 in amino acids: CASSLASGSGVYEQYF. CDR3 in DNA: TGTGCCAGCAGCTTAGCGTCGGGTAGCGGGGTCTACGAGCAGTACTTC.

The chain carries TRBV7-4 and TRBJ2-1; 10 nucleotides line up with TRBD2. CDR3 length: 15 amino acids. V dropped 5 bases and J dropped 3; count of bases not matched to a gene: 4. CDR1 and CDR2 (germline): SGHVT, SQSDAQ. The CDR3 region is CASSPAGGSYNEQFF. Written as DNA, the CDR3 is TGTGCCAGCAGCCCAGCGGGAGGGAGCTACAATGAGCAGTTCTTC.

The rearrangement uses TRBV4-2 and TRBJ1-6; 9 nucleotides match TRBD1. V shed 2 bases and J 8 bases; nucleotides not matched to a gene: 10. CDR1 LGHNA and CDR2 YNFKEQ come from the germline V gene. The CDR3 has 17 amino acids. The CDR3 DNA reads TGTGCCAGCAGCCAATATGGACAGGGGTTGGGAGATTCACCCCTCCACTTT. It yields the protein CASSQYGQGLGDSPLHF.

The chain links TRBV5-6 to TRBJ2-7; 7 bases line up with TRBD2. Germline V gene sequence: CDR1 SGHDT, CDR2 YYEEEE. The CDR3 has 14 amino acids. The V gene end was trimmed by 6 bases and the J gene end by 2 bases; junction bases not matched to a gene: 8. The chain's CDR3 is CASTSGTGPYEQYF. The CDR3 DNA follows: TGTGCCAGCACCAGCGGGACTGGACCCTACGAGCAGTACTTC.

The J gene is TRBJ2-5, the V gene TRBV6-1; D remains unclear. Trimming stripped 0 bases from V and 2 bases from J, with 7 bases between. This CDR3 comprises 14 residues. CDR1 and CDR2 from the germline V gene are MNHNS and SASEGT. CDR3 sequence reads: CASSEAGVQETQYF. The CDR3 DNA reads TGTGCCAGCAGTGAAGCAGGCGTACAAGAGACCCAGTACTTC.

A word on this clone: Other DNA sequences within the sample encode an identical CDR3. The CDR3 region has the DNA TGCGCCAGCAGCTTGGTCAGAGAGACCCAGTACTTC. Encoded protein: CASSLVRETQYF. The chain is built from TRBV5-1 and TRBJ2-5, with D unclear. The germline V gene encodes CDR1 SGHRS and CDR2 YFSETQ. This CDR3 is built from 12 residues. The ends were cut back, 0 bases at V and 4 bases at J, with 4 bases in the middle.

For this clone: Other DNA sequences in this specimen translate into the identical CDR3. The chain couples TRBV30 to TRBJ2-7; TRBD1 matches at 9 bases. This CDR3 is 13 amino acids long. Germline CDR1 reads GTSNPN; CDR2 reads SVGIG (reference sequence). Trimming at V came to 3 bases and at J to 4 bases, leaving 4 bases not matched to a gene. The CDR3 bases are TGTGCCTGGAGCGGGACAGGGCTTTACGAGCAGTACTTC. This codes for CAWSGTGLYEQYF.

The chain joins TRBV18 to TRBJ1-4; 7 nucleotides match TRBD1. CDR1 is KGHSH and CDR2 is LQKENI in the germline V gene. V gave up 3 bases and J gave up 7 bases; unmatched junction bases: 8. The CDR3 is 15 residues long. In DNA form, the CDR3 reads TGTGCCAGCTCACCCGGACAGGCCGGCGGTGAAAAACTGTTTTTT. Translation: CASSPGQAGGEKLFF.

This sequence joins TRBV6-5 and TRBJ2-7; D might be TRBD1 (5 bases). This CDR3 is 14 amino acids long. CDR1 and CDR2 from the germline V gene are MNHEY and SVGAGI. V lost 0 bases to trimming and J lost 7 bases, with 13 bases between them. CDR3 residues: CASSYSRQGGEQYF. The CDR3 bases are TGTGCCAGCAGTTACTCGAGGCAGGGTGGGGAGCAGTACTTC.